This entry describes one T cell receptor (beta chain). What antigen it recognizes has not been identified. Per-nucleotide qualities are absent, and no much larger clonotype sits a single base away. TCRbeta CDR3 regions were amplified from genomic DNA by means of the immunoSEQ Assay, a bias-controlled multiplex PCR. The authors' analysis ran thus. Within the assay, amplification of reference gene primers was used to estimate how many nucleated cells each sample contained. Sequence reads were collapsed and filtered to measure the absolute abundance of every unique TCRbeta CDR3 rearrangement. For each sample, productive Simpson clonality was calculated as the square root of Simpson's diversity index across productive rearrangements. TCRdb re-hosts the immuneACCESS table, in-frame sequences only. Its copies lack some clones; in the studies checked, an unresolved V gene accounts for under half of them, and the cause for the rest is not known. That table furnishes V, J and clone size, whereas the DNA furnished D and trimming. The sample table shows approximately 96,000 clones, and 81% are seen once. Of the sample, around a tenth is held by the ten largest clones.

The germline V end is reduced by 5 bases and the J end by 7 bases; junction bases left unmatched: 12. CDR1 and CDR2, looked up from the germline V gene, are MDHEN and SYDVKM. Reading from cysteine to phenylalanine, the CDR3 counts 16 amino acids. The retained sequence is limited to the CDR3, 48 bases, with the frame set at the first base. These data come from a study of blood T cell repertoires in COVID-19 (dated by TCRdb to the early 2020s). Concerning the study at large: The collaborator samples originated in the United States, Italy and Spain and spanned the acute and convalescent phases of COVID-19. The material from the prospective study consisted of cDNA or gDNA derived from T cells, B-cell-depleted T cells, or PBMCs. Subjects who had been exposed to COVID-19, were actively infected with it, or had recovered from it provided the deeply sampled blood TCRbeta repertoires that made up the dataset. A freely available public database, intended as a resource for researchers studying the immune response to SARS-CoV-2, is where the repertoires were released. The samples were drawn from two sources: the first 160 participants of the ongoing ImmuneRACE study, and over 1,000 subjects contributed by 6 global collaborators. The sample metadata nearly always contained a de-identified subject ID, COVID-19 status, age in years and sex. Where HLA class I and class II types were available, the types were taken from metadata supplied by the sample provider, not from assay-based typing. Summary of the overall study and its limitations: The amount of clinical and demographic metadata varied by source and participant and was provided uncurated.

Whole blood was collected in K2EDTA tubes by collaborating institutions according to the institutions' own protocols. For TCRbeta analysis, collaborators shipped samples in one of three forms: frozen whole blood, isolated PBMCs, or DNA extracted from either of those sample types. The sequencing sample was made of peripheral blood. This TCR was recovered from a woman older than 75 with acute or convalescent COVID-19. The chain is assembled from TRBV28 and TRBJ2-1, with 9 junctional bases fitting TRBD1. The nucleotides read TGTGCCAGCAGTGACGCCGGGACAGGGCCGTCAAATGAGCAGTTCTTC. Its protein is CASSDAGTGPSNEQFF.